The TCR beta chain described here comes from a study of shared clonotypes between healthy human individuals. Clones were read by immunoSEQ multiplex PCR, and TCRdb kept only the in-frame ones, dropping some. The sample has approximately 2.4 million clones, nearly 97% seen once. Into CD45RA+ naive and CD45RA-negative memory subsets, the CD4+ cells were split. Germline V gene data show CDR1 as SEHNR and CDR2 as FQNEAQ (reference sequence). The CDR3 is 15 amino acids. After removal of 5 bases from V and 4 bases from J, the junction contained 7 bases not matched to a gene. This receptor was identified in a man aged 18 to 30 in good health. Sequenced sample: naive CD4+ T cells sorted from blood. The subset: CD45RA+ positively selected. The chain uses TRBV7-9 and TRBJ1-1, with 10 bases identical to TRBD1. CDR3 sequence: CASSPPTGGSTEAFF. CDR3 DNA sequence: TGTGCCAGCAGCCCTCCGACAGGGGGCTCCACTGAAGCTTTCTTT.